The clone carrying this T cell receptor beta chain was seen ten or more times. Its specificity is not known. The entry originates in a study of Graves' ophthalmopathy and Graves' hyperthyroidism. Broader study findings: A majority of expanded thyroid clonotypes exceeding 0.001 frequency were likewise present in blood.

With 2 bases clipped from V and 3 bases from J, the junction kept 5 bases outside the gene matches. CDR3 length: 15 residues. The V gene's germline CDR1 is SEHNR and CDR2 FQNEAQ (reference sequence). Amplified TCR beta CDR3 regions were obtained using RNA transcripts as template. Second-round multiplex PCR came after first-round RT-PCR with HTBI primers. One entry per CDR3 protein results from TCRdb running MiXCR on the multiplex PCR reads. The top ten hold roughly 10% of the sample, which has about 500,000 distinct CDR3 sequences, over 13% seen once. Moderate-to-severe activity, with CAS ≥3, NOSPECS ≥4 and duration under 3 months, characterized the donors with ophthalmopathy.

This chain uses TRBV7-9 with TRBJ2-5; TRBD1 matches 8 bases. The source material was blood. This receptor was identified in a woman under 40 with Graves' ophthalmopathy. CDR3 amino acids: CASSLLGQAEETQYF. The CDR3 DNA sequence: TGTGCCAGCAGCTTATTGGGACAGGCTGAAGAGACCCAGTACTTC.